This T cell receptor (beta chain) is drawn from a study of early T cells in non-severe SARS-CoV-2 infection. At the level of the study: Sequencing targeted bulk RNA from unsorted whole blood, leaving chains unpaired. Whole-study findings and limits: Matching results from VDJdb favored anti-spike CD8 responses, leaving private and CD4 specificities undetected.

V dropped 8 bases and J dropped 0 bases, with 16 bases sitting between them. The CDR3 totals 16 residues. Per germline, CDR1 ENHRY and CDR2 SYGVKD. This clonotype has a count of ten or more. Its antigen is unknown. The protocol attached unique molecular identifiers to individual cDNA molecules. TCRdb reprocessed the 5' RACE reads via MiXCR and lists one record per CDR3 protein. The sample records some 66,000 distinct CDR3 sequences, roughly 9% being singletons. The J gene is TRBJ2-2, the V gene TRBV10-3; TRBD1 is a possible D gene (6 bases). The specimen sequenced was whole blood. The sequence was obtained from an adult who was a healthcare worker with PCR-confirmed SARS-CoV-2 infection or an uninfected control (not recorded which). The CDR3 here is CAISLRGTSNTGELFF. DNA for the CDR3: TGTGCCATCTCCCTCAGGGGAACCTCGAACACCGGGGAGCTGTTTTTT.